The clone carrying this TCR beta chain has just a few counts. The data derive from a study of T-cell reconstitution after alpha-beta-depleted transplantation in children. Unique molecular identifiers were used to barcode this TCRbeta library. TCRdb fed the PCR reads into MiXCR, producing one record per CDR3 protein. Of about 500,000 distinct CDR3 sequences in the sample, about 30% are singletons; the top ten hold around 2.4%. The germline gives CDR1 LGHNA, CDR2 YSLEER. This CDR3 has 16 amino acids. J lost 2 bases, V lost 0 bases, and 4 bases had no gene match. The V and J genes are TRBV4-3 and TRBJ2-1; the match to TRBD2 covers 7 bases. The receptor was isolated from a human donor who donated a stem cell graft to a child with aplastic anemia. The specimen was PBMCs from the stem cell graft donor, collected from the stem cell graft. CDR3 sequence: CASSQDVGLPYNEQFF. The CDR3 DNA reads as TGCGCCAGCAGCCAAGATGTGGGACTACCCTACAATGAGCAGTTCTTC.